The entry that follows covers one T cell receptor beta chain sequence. The antigen remains undetermined. The sample comes from a study of graft-versus-host responses after intestinal transplantation. Across the study: All recipients were given anti-thymocyte globulin induction, and tacrolimus and steroids were then administered for three to four years. Whole-study findings and limits: Researchers found GvH clones in recipient marrow, and some showed up first in ileum or blood.

Processing of graft tissue released intraepithelial and lamina propria lymphocytes. Using immunoSEQ multiplex PCR, the repertoire was profiled, and TCRdb retains in-frame clones only, with some absent. The profile covers 16,000 or so clones, with around 83% appearing a single time and about 4% taken by the ten largest. The sequenced sample was ileum tissue, obtained about 600 days after intestinal transplantation. This TCR derives from a human patient who received an intestinal transplant, so some T cells may come from the graft donor.

The CDR3 DNA is TGCGCCAGCAGCTTGGTGGCGGAGACCCAGTACTTC. Residues: CASSLVAETQYF. V usage is TRBV5-1 and J usage is TRBJ2-5; D call uncertain. The germline gives CDR1 SGHRS, CDR2 YFSETQ. This CDR3 spans 12 amino acids. Trimming cost V 0 bases and J 5 bases, with 5 bases left between them.